This T cell receptor (beta chain) was sequenced in a study of breast tumors, draining lymph nodes, adjacent tissues. From germline, CDR1 is SNHLY and CDR2 FYNNEI. The CDR3 sequence is 12 residues long. V shed 7 bases and J shed 7 bases, with 11 bases lying between them. About this clonotype itself: The antigen is unknown.

Study observations and caveats: Data fit most tumor T cells coming from lymph node, expanding in tumor. Tumor and nontumor repertoires were significantly more similar in luminal-like than in basal-like breast cancer.

Axillary draining lymph nodes of breast cancer patients supplied the node samples. One entry per CDR3 protein, called by TCRdb with MiXCR from the multiplex PCR reads. The sample lists about 230,000 distinct CDR3 sequences, 32% occurring once. The chain is built from TRBV2 and TRBJ1-3, with a weak D call TRBD1 (5 bases). The material sequenced was axillary lymph node tissue. The source of this sequence is a female donor with breast cancer. Some clones in this sample may be carry-over from other donors' samples. CDR3 region: CASTADTNTIYF. DNA of the CDR3: TGTGCCAGCACAGCGGACACTAACACCATATATTTT.